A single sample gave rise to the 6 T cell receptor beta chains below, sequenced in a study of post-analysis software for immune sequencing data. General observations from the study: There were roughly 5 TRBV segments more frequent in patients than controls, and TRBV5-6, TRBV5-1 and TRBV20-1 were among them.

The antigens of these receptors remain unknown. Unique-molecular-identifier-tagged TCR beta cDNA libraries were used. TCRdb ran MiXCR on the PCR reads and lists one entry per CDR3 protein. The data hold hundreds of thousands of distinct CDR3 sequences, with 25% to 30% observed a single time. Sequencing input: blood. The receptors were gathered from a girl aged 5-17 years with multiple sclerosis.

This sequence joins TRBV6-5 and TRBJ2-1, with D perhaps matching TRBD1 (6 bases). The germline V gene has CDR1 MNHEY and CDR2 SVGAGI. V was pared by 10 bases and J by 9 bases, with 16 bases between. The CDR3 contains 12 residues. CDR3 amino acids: CATGPDSGEQFF. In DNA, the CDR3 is TGTGCCACCGGACCGGACAGTGGTGAGCAGTTCTTC.

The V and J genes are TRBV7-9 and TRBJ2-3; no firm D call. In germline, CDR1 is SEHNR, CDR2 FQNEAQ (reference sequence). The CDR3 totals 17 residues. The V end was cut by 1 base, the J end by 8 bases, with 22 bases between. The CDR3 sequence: CASSLVIKRTERFTQYF. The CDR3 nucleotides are TGTGCCAGCAGCTTAGTCATCAAACGGACCGAGAGGTTTACGCAGTATTTT.

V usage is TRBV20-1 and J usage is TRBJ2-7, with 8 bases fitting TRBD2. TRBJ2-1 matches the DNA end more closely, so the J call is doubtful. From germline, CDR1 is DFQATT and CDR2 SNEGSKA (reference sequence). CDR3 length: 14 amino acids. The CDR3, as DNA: TGCAGTGCTAGAGATCATCTAGCGGGCTACGAGCAGTTCTTC. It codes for CSARDHLAGYEQFF.

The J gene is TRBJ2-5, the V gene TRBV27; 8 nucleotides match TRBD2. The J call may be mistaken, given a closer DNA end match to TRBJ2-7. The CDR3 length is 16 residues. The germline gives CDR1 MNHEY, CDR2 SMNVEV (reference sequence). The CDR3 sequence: CASSPRGARGWFEQYF. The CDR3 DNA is TGTGCCAGCAGTCCGCGGGGGGCTAGGGGTTGGTTCGAGCAGTACTTC.

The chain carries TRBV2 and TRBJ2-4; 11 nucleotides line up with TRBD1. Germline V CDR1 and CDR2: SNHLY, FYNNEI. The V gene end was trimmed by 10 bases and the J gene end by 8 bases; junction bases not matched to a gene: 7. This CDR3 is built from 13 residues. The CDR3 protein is CAIGQGARDIQYF. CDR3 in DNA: TGTGCCATCGGACAGGGGGCTAGGGACATTCAGTACTTC.

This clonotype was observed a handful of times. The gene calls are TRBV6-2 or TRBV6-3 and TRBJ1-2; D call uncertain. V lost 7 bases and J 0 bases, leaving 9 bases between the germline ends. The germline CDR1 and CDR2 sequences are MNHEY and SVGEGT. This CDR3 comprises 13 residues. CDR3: CASKETANYGYTF. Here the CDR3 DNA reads TGTGCCAGCAAGGAGACGGCTAACTATGGCTACACCTTC.